This T cell receptor (beta chain) was captured by sequencing in a study of blood T cell repertoires in COVID-19. Study information: Italy, Spain and the United States were the sources of the convalescent and acute COVID-19 samples. PBMCs, B-cell-depleted T cells, or T cells were the source of the cDNA or gDNA that made up the material.

In the original analysis: Reference gene primers were amplified, and this amplification served to estimate nucleated cell counts. Generated by immunoSEQ multiplex PCR, the TCRdb table keeps only in-frame clones and is missing some. V and J calls and clone size follow that table, whereas D and trimming were derived from the DNA. The sample carries fewer than 85,000 clones, 80% to 90% recorded once. The CDR3 is 13 residues long. Germline V gives CDR1 SNHLY, CDR2 FYNNEI. V dropped 4 bases and J dropped 1 base, with 7 bases sitting between them. Many counts were recorded for this clone. Specimen: peripheral blood. The sequence came from a woman in her fifties or sixties with acute or convalescent COVID-19. This chain joins TRBV2 and TRBJ1-1, with D unresolved. This CDR3 is CASSVQWNTEAFF. DNA of the CDR3: TGTGCCAGCAGTGTACAGTGGAACACTGAAGCTTTCTTT.